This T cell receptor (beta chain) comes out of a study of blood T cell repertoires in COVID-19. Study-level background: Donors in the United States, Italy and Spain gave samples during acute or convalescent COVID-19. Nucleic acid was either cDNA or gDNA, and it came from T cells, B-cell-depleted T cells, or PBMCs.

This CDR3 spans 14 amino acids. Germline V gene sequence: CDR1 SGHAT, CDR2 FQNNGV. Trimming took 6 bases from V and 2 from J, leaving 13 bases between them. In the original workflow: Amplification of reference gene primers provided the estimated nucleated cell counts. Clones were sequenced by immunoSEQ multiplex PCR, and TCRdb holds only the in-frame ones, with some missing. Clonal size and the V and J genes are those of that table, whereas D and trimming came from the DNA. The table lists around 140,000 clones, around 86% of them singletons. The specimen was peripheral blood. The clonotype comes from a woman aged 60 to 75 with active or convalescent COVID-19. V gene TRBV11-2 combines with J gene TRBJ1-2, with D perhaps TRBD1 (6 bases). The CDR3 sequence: CASSLGGGNYGYTF. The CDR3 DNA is TGTGCCAGCAGTCTCGGGGGGGGCAACTATGGCTACACCTTC.